This entry concerns a single T cell receptor (beta chain). Germline-derived CDR1 and CDR2 are KGHDR and SFDVKD. The J segment lost 2 bases and the V segment lost 2 bases, leaving 6 bases of the junction unmatched. The CDR3 loop spans 17 amino acids. These data are taken from a study of blood T cell repertoires in COVID-19. TCRdb's copy holds only in-frame clones and misses some; the assay was immunoSEQ multiplex PCR. The table has 140,000 or so clones, roughly 82% seen once. What was sequenced was peripheral blood. This clonotype was obtained from a man in his sixties with active or convalescent COVID-19. The chain combines TRBV24-1 with TRBJ2-1, with TRBD1 matching 9 bases. The CDR3 DNA is TGTGCCACCAGTGATTCGTTCGGACAGGGGCCCTACAATGAGCAGTTCTTC. Translation: CATSDSFGQGPYNEQFF.